The 30 T cell receptor beta chains below all came from one sample that was sequenced in a study of T cells in Graves' hyperthyroidism and ophthalmopathy. RNA transcripts served as the template for amplifying TCR beta CDR3 regions. First-round RT-PCR targeting the TCR CDR3 was performed with the HTBI primer set. TCRdb re-analysed the multiplex PCR reads in MiXCR, keeping a single row per CDR3 protein. The sample records roughly 710,000 distinct CDR3 sequences, 30% to 40% being singletons. Source material: blood. The receptors were sampled from a woman in her thirties or forties with Graves' hyperthyroidism.

This chain uses TRBV7-9 with TRBJ2-7; TRBD2 might be the D (6 bases). Trimming left V 2 bases short and J 2 bases short, with 13 bases between. This CDR3 is 15 amino acids long. Looked up from germline, CDR1 is SEHNR and CDR2 is FQNEAQ (reference sequence). In DNA, the CDR3 is TGTGCCAGCAGCTTAACGGAGGGCAGAGCCTACGAGCAGTACTTC. It yields the protein CASSLTEGRAYEQYF. Full variable domain (outside the CDR3, taken from reference TRBV7-9 and TRBJ2-7): DTGVSQNPRHKITKRGQNVTFRCDPISEHNRLYWYRQTLGQGPEFLTYFQNEAQLEKSRLLSDRFSAERPKGSFSTLEIQRTEQGDSAMYLCASSLTEGRAYEQYFGPGTRLTVT.

The chain recombines TRBV7-6 with TRBJ2-3; D gene ambiguous. The germline V gene has CDR1 SGHVS and CDR2 FNYEAQ. The length of the CDR3 is 13 residues. Trimming cost V 2 bases and J 6 bases, with 9 bases left between them. Here the CDR3 reads CASSLNVRDTQYF. CDR3 bases: TGTGCCAGCAGCTTAAACGTTCGTGATACGCAGTATTTT.

The chain combines TRBV29-1 with TRBJ1-2; D is ambiguous. Germline-derived CDR1 and CDR2 are SQVTM and ANQGSEA. V lost 5 bases, J lost 1 base, and 8 bases lay in between. The length of the CDR3 is 12 residues. CDR3 protein: CSVLTGNYGYTF. The CDR3 bases are TGCAGCGTTTTGACGGGTAACTATGGCTACACCTTC.

This clonotype occurred many times. The chain recombines TRBV7-9 with TRBJ1-2, with unresolved D. The CDR3 is made up of 15 amino acids. Between the trimmed V and J ends, which lost 0 bases and 5 bases, there was a span of 13 bases. CDR1 and CDR2 from the germline V gene are SEHNR and FQNEAQ (reference sequence). CDR3 in amino acids: CASSLAQAGVYGYTF. The CDR3 nucleotides read TGTGCCAGCAGCTTAGCCCAAGCCGGAGTGTATGGCTACACCTTC. The variable domain in full, with the rest retrieved from reference TRBV7-9 and TRBJ1-2, is DTGVSQNPRHKITKRGQNVTFRCDPISEHNRLYWYRQTLGQGPEFLTYFQNEAQLEKSRLLSDRFSAERPKGSFSTLEIQRTEQGDSAMYLCASSLAQAGVYGYTFGSGTRLTVV.

A note on this clonotype: This may be a read error: a much more frequent sequence differs by one nucleotide. The gene calls are TRBV7-2 and TRBJ1-1; D might be TRBD1 (5 bases). Trimming cost V 3 bases and J 5 bases, with 16 bases left between them. CDR1 is SGHTA, CDR2 FQGNSA, per germline. The CDR3 totals 15 residues. As DNA, the CDR3 is TGTGCCAGCAGCTTTGCGGGCCGGGGCGGGACTGAAGCTTTCTTT. Translation: CASSFAGRGGTEAFF.

Comment on this clonotype: Just one base apart from a much larger clone, this may be a read error. This CDR3 is missing its conserved last phenylalanine or tryptophan, likely due to a read error. The V gene is TRBV19, the J gene TRBJ2-7; 14 nucleotides agree with TRBD2. Germline V gene data show CDR1 as LNHDA and CDR2 as SQIVND (reference sequence). The CDR3 extends over 14 amino acids. V was clipped by 5 bases and J by 6 bases; unmatched bases: 3. Here the CDR3 reads CASSAGLAGAEQYL. Written as DNA, the CDR3 is TGTGCCAGTAGTGCGGGACTAGCGGGAGCCGAGCAGTACCTC.

This clonotype was observed a handful of times. This chain connects TRBV7-2 to TRBJ2-7; 12 nucleotides agree with TRBD1. The germline V gene has CDR1 SGHTA and CDR2 FQGNSA. The CDR3 extends over 16 amino acids. V was pared by 2 bases and J by 7 bases, with 9 bases of the junction left unmatched. The CDR3 DNA sequence: TGTGCCAGCAGCTTAAGAATGGGACAGGGGGCAGAAGAGCAGTACTTC. This sequence encodes CASSLRMGQGAEEQYF.

This clonotype came up many times. The chain links TRBV2 to TRBJ1-2; 10 bases are shared with TRBD1. Per the germline V gene, CDR1 is SNHLY and CDR2 is FYNNEI. The CDR3 has 12 amino acids. Trimming removed 4 bases from V and 8 bases from J; junction bases left unmatched: 1. The CDR3 reads CASSATGGGYTF. CDR3 sequence (DNA): TGTGCCAGCAGTGCGACAGGGGGCGGCTACACCTTC.

Remarks on this clonotype: A single base separates this from a much larger clone, so it may be a read error. The V call is TRBV7-3, the J call TRBJ2-2; D perhaps matches TRBD2 (7 bases). The CDR3 extends over 16 amino acids. Germline V gene data show CDR1 as SGHTA and CDR2 as FQGTGA. CDR3 residues: CASSSSVGGLYGELSF. The CDR3 nucleotides are TGTGCCAGCAGCTCCTCCGTGGGGGGGCTTTACGGGGAGCTGTCTTTT.

This clonotype was counted a few times. This chain links TRBV11-2 with TRBJ1-2; no clear D gene. There are 15 residues in the CDR3. V was pared by 0 bases and J by 5 bases, with 13 bases between. The germline gives CDR1 SGHAT, CDR2 FQNNGV. CDR3 residues: CASSLDARHRYGYTF. The DNA of the CDR3 is TGTGCCAGCAGCTTAGACGCCCGTCATCGGTATGGCTACACCTTC.

This clonotype turned up a few times. The V call is TRBV9, the J call TRBJ2-5, with 11 nucleotides matching TRBD2. Germline CDR1 SGDLS, CDR2 YYNGEE. The length of the CDR3 is 18 residues. V shed 2 bases and J 3 bases; nucleotides not matched to a gene: 12. CDR3 coding DNA: TGTGCCAGCAGCGTTTCCTTAGCGGGGGGGCCCCCTGAAGAGACCCAGTACTTC. Translation: CASSVSLAGGPPEETQYF.

The V gene is TRBV2, the J gene TRBJ2-2; D unclear. This CDR3 is built from 15 residues. Germline CDR1 and CDR2: SNHLY and FYNNEI. The CDR3 DNA reads TGTGTTCCTAAAAGTGAAGTGGGTTACACCGGGGAGCTGTTTTTT. It encodes CVPKSEVGYTGELFF.

J is TRBJ1-5 and V is TRBV9, with no clear D. Germline V gene lookup returns CDR1 SGDLS and CDR2 YYNGEE. The CDR3 totals 13 residues. The ends were cut back, 0 bases at V and 5 bases at J, with 6 bases in the middle. Here the CDR3 DNA reads TGTGCCAGCAGCGTAGCGGAGTATCAGCCCCAGCATTTT. It encodes CASSVAEYQPQHF. Supplemented by reference TRBV9 and TRBJ1-5, the full variable domain reads DSGVTQTPKHLITATGQRVTLRCSPRSGDLSVYWYQQSLDQGLQFLIQYYNGEERAKGNILERFSAQQFPDLHSELNLSSLELGDSALYFCASSVAEYQPQHFGDGTRLSIL.

As DNA, the CDR3 is TGCGCCAGCAGCCCCTGGGAACGGACTGAAGCTTTCTTT. It translates to CASSPWERTEAFF. V usage is TRBV5-1 and J usage is TRBJ1-1; no reliable D call. V was cut by 4 bases and J by 5 bases, with 12 bases left in between. Germline V gene data show CDR1 as SGHRS and CDR2 as YFSETQ. CDR3 length: 13 amino acids.

This chain uses TRBV20-1 with TRBJ2-6; maybe TRBD1 (6 bases). Trimming shortened V by 4 bases and J by 0 bases, and 7 bases separated the two germline ends. CDR1 DFQATT and CDR2 SNEGSKA come from the germline V gene (reference sequence). This CDR3 comprises 14 residues. The CDR3 reads CSATRGSGANVLTF. In DNA form, the CDR3 reads TGCAGTGCTACCAGGGGCTCTGGGGCCAACGTCCTGACTTTC.

This clonotype appeared a few times. This chain joins TRBV5-1 and TRBJ2-2; possibly TRBD1 or TRBD2 for D (5 bases each). The germline gives CDR1 SGHRS, CDR2 YFSETQ. This CDR3 is built from 16 residues. V lost 7 bases to trimming and J lost 5 bases, with 21 bases between them. CDR3 residues: CASARGAPAATGELFF. For the CDR3, the DNA is TGCGCCAGCGCCAGAGGGGCTCCCGCGGCGACCGGGGAGCTGTTTTTT.

The chain is built from TRBV25-1 and TRBJ2-7; TRBD2 matches at 10 bases. This CDR3 spans 14 amino acids. Germline CDR1 MGHDK, CDR2 SYGVNS. Germline trimming cut 6 bases from V and 4 bases from J; bases unmatched to any gene: 6. CDR3 region: CASRTPSGSYEQYF. The DNA for the CDR3 is TGTGCCAGCAGGACACCTAGCGGGAGTTACGAGCAGTACTTC.

This clonotype was seen repeatedly, ten times or more. The rearrangement joins TRBV10-3 to TRBJ1-1; no definite D call. The V end was cut by 7 bases, the J end by 1 base, with 7 bases between. Per germline, CDR1 ENHRY and CDR2 SYGVKD. There are 12 residues in the CDR3. The CDR3 DNA reads as TGTGCCATCAAGGACCAGAACACTGAAGCTTTCTTT. It translates to CAIKDQNTEAFF.

In its sample, this clonotype was seen once. The chain carries TRBV29-1 and TRBJ1-2; D remains ambiguous. CDR3 length: 13 amino acids. Germline V gene lookup returns CDR1 SQVTM and CDR2 ANQGSEA. Trimming removed 3 bases at V and 5 bases at J, with 13 bases between. The CDR3 bases are TGCAGCGTTGATGGAGTACCACGGTATGGCTACACCTTC. Protein product: CSVDGVPRYGYTF.

This clonotype was seen only a few times. DNA of the CDR3: TGTGCCAGCAGTTTAAGGGACCCTAACACCGGGGAGCTGTTTTTT. Translation: CASSLRDPNTGELFF. The chain carries TRBV2 and TRBJ2-2; perhaps D is TRBD1 or TRBD2 (5 bases each). CDR1 and CDR2 (germline): SNHLY, FYNNEI. V lost 5 bases and J 2 bases, leaving 12 bases between the germline ends. The CDR3 is made up of 15 amino acids. Complete variable domain (other parts from reference TRBV2 and TRBJ2-2): EPEVTQTPSHQVTQMGQEVILRCVPISNHLYFYWYRQILGQKVEFLVSFYNNEISEKSEIFDDQFSVERPDGSNFTLKIRSTKLEDSAMYFCASSLRDPNTGELFFGEGSRLTVL.

This clonotype has a handful of counts. The chain employs TRBV9 and TRBJ1-6; possible D gene TRBD1, 5 bases. The V gene's germline CDR1 is SGDLS and CDR2 YYNGEE. V lost 4 bases, J lost 13 bases, and 15 bases lay in between. The CDR3 runs to 13 residues. The CDR3 sequence is CASSRSPGLPLHF. Here the CDR3 DNA reads TGTGCCAGCAGCCGTAGCCCGGGGCTCCCCCTCCACTTT.

The V gene is TRBV5-6, the J gene TRBJ1-2, with TRBD1 identical over 9 bases. Germline loops: CDR1 SGHDT, CDR2 YYEEEE. The CDR3 runs 16 residues. The V segment lost 7 bases and the J segment 2 bases; nucleotides outside the gene matches: 12. The CDR3 region has the DNA TGTGCCAGCGGACCGGGACAGGGTGTTTTAAACTATGGCTACACCTTC. This encodes CASGPGQGVLNYGYTF.

Ten or more counts support this clonotype. The chain combines TRBV29-1 with TRBJ2-2; D gene uncertain. The CDR3 length is 13 residues. Germline V gene sequence: CDR1 SQVTM, CDR2 ANQGSEA. Trimming removed 2 bases from V and 5 bases from J, with 9 bases in between. Written as DNA, the CDR3 is TGCAGCGTTGAATCTGCCTCAACCGGGGAGCTGTTTTTT. It is translated as CSVESASTGELFF.

This clonotype was seen only a few times. Here the CDR3 DNA reads TGCGCCAGCAGCCAAGATCGCGGAGGCACCGGGGAGCTGTTTTTT. Its protein is CASSQDRGGTGELFF. The chain joins TRBV5-1 to TRBJ2-2, with D possibly matching TRBD2 (5 bases). Trimming removed 4 bases at V and 4 bases at J, with 14 bases between. Germline V gives CDR1 SGHRS, CDR2 YFSETQ. The CDR3 has 15 residues. The variable domain in full, completed from reference TRBV5-1 and TRBJ2-2, reads KAGVTQTPRYLIKTRGQQVTLSCSPISGHRSVSWYQQTPGQGLQFLFEYFSETQRNKGNFPGRFSGRQFSNSRSEMNVSTLELGDSALYLCASSQDRGGTGELFFGEGSRLTVL.

This clonotype was counted many times. This chain joins TRBV9 and TRBJ2-7; the match to TRBD1 covers 7 bases. Per the germline V gene, CDR1 is SGDLS and CDR2 is YYNGEE. The CDR3 totals 14 residues. V was pared by 4 bases and J by 3 bases, with 7 bases of the junction left unmatched. CDR3 in amino acids: CASSPAGTDYEQYF. The CDR3 nucleotides are TGTGCCAGCAGCCCCGCCGGGACAGACTACGAGCAGTACTTC. Full variable domain (outside the CDR3, taken from reference TRBV9 and TRBJ2-7): DSGVTQTPKHLITATGQRVTLRCSPRSGDLSVYWYQQSLDQGLQFLIQYYNGEERAKGNILERFSAQQFPDLHSELNLSSLELGDSALYFCASSPAGTDYEQYFGPGTRLTVT.

This clonotype has more than one count but fewer than ten. The rearrangement links TRBV5-1 to TRBJ2-7, with TRBD2 matching over 8 bases. The ends lost 3 bases at V and 5 bases at J; junction bases unmatched: 1. The CDR3 covers 12 residues. Per germline, CDR1 SGHRS and CDR2 YFSETQ. The chain's CDR3 is CASSSSGHEQYF. The CDR3 DNA is TGCGCCAGCAGCTCTAGCGGGCACGAGCAGTACTTC.

This clonotype was detected only a few times. The gene calls are TRBV4-3 and TRBJ2-3; 8 positions agree with TRBD1. The CDR3 loop spans 14 amino acids. Germline V gene lookup returns CDR1 LGHNA and CDR2 YSLEER. V trimming: 8 bases; J trimming: 2 bases; junction bases outside the gene matches: 6. The CDR3 sequence: CASATGGSTDTQYF. Written as DNA, the CDR3 is TGCGCCAGCGCTACAGGGGGTTCCACAGATACGCAGTATTTT.

This clonotype has more than one count but fewer than ten. This chain uses TRBV6-5 with TRBJ1-2; 8 bases align to TRBD1. The junction had 16 bases not matched to a gene; V was cut back by 5 bases and J by 8 bases. This CDR3 is built from 16 residues. The germline gives CDR1 MNHEY, CDR2 SVGAGI. CDR3 protein: CASSPKGQEAPRGYTF. CDR3 coding DNA: TGTGCCAGCAGTCCTAAGGGACAGGAGGCTCCGAGAGGCTACACCTTC.

As regards this clonotype: The junction shows a germline mismatch at one end, possibly a read error. The V and J genes are TRBV4-3 and TRBJ2-5; TRBD2 matches 11 bases. The CDR3 loop spans 18 amino acids. CDR1 and CDR2 from the germline V gene are LGHNA and YSLEER. The chain's CDR3 is CASSQDRLAGGHQEAQYF. The DNA for the CDR3 is TGCGCCAGCAGCCAAGATCGGCTAGCGGGGGGACATCAAGAGGCCCAGTACTTC.

The table lists this clonotype with many counts. V usage is TRBV7-9 and J usage is TRBJ1-4, with D possibly being TRBD1 (5 bases). Germline CDR1 reads SEHNR; CDR2 reads FQNEAQ (reference sequence). CDR3 length equals 16 residues. The V gene lost 6 bases and the J gene lost 3 bases, with 17 bases spanning the gap. The CDR3 nucleotides read TGTGCCAGCAGACCAGCTCGTGGGGCCGCTAATGAAAAACTGTTTTTT. Translating gives CASRPARGAANEKLFF. Using reference TRBV7-9 and TRBJ1-4 for the parts outside the CDR3, the full variable domain is DTGVSQNPRHKITKRGQNVTFRCDPISEHNRLYWYRQTLGQGPEFLTYFQNEAQLEKSRLLSDRFSAERPKGSFSTLEIQRTEQGDSAMYLCASRPARGAANEKLFFGSGTQLSVL.